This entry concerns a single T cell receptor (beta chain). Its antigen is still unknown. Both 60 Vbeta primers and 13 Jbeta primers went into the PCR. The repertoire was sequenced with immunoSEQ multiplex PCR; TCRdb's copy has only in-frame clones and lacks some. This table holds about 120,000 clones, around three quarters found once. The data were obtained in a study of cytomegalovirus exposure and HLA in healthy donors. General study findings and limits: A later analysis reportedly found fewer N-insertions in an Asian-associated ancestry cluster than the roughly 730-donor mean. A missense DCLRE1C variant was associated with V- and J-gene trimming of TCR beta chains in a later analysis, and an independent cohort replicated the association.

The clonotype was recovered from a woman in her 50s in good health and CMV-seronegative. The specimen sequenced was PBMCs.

The CDR3 protein is CASSPGQAPQGETQYF. The CDR3 DNA is TGTGCCAGTAGTCCAGGACAGGCCCCGCAGGGCGAGACCCAGTACTTC. The chain recombines TRBV19 with TRBJ2-5; TRBD1 matches 7 bases. CDR1 and CDR2 from the germline V gene are LNHDA and SQIVND (reference sequence). The CDR3 spans 16 residues. Trimming at V came to 5 bases and at J to 5 bases, leaving 14 bases not matched to a gene.